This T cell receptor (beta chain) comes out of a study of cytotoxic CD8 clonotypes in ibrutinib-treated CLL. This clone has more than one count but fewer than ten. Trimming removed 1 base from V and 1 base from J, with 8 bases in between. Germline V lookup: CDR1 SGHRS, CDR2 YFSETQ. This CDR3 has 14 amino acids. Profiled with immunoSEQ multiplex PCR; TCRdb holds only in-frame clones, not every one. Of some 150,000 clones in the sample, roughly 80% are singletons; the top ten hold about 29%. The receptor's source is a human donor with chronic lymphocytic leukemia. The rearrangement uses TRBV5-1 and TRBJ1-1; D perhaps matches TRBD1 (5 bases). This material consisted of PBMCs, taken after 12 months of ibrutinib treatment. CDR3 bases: TGCGCCAGCAGCTTGAGGGGAGAGAACACTGAAGCTTTCTTT. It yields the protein CASSLRGENTEAFF.